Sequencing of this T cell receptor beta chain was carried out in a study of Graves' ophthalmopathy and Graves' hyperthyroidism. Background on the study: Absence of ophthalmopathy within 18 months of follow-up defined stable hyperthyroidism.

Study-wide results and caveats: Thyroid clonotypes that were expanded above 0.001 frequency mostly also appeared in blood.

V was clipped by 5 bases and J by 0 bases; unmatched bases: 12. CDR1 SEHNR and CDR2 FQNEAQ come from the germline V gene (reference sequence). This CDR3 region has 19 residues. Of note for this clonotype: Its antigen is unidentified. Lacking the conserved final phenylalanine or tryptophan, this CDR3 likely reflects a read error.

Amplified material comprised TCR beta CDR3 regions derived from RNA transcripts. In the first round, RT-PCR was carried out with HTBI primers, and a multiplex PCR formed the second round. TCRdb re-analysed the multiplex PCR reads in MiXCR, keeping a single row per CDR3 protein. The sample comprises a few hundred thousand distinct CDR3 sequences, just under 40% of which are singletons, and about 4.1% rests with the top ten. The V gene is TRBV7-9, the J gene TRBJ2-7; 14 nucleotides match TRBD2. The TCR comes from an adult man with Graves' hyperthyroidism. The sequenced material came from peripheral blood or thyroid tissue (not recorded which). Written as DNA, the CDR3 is TGTGCCAGCAGCCAAATCGGACTAGCGGGAGGCCCGAGCTCCTACGAGCAGTACCTC. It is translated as CASSQIGLAGGPSSYEQYL.